This TCR beta chain was captured in a study of Ad26.COV2.S vaccination and SARS-CoV-2 variants. Described treatment: some 20 received Ad26.COV2.S at low or high dose, single or two shots; five or six received placebo; per-sample allocation not given. Each sample was drawn 63 days after the first injection (of vaccine or placebo). Unmatched junction bases numbered 13, after V lost 6 bases and J lost 4 bases. The germline gives CDR1 KGHDR, CDR2 SFDVKD. The CDR3 extends over 19 amino acids. Sequencing was performed with immunoSEQ multiplex PCR; in TCRdb, only in-frame clones are kept and a portion is missing. The sample yields approximately 500,000 clones, around 88% seen once. Worth noting for this clone: The antigen is undetermined.

Findings of the study overall: It is possible that the TCR breadth and depth analyses underestimated the total T cell responses. Vaccinated individuals (as opposed to placebo recipients) had higher spike-specific TCR breadth.

The J gene is TRBJ2-1, the V gene TRBV24-1; 14 bases are a match to TRBD2. Sample: peripheral blood, taken in a trial of Ad26.COV2.S vaccine versus placebo. The clonotype comes from a person between 18 and 59 years old who received the Ad26.COV2.S COVID-19 vaccine or a placebo. In DNA, the CDR3 is TGTGCCACCAGTCCTGATGGGACTAGCGGGAGAAGTATTTACAATGAGCAGTTCTTC. Translation: CATSPDGTSGRSIYNEQFF.